One T cell receptor (beta chain) is described in this entry. Its antigen is not known. Germline assignment: CDR1 SGHVS and CDR2 FNYEAQ. This CDR3 comprises 13 residues. V was cut by 5 bases and J by 11 bases, with 17 bases left in between. The data are from a study of memory CD4+ T cells and cytomegalovirus serostatus. Single viable CD3+CD4+CD8-CD45RO+ cells were sorted as the memory CD4+ T cells. Profiling relied on immunoSEQ multiplex PCR, and the TCRdb table lists in-frame clones only, not all of them. The sample consists of some 45,000 clones, approximately 74% of them appearing once. Regarding the study as a whole: The CMV-associated TCR signature appears largely within the CD4+ memory repertoire.

Sequenced material: memory CD4+ T cells from blood. The V gene is TRBV7-6, the J gene TRBJ2-3, with D possibly TRBD1 on 5 matching bases. This TCR was sampled from an adult in good health and CMV-seropositive. The CDR3 DNA follows: TGTGCCAGCAGCACAGGACGGGCCTTCGGGCAGTATTTT. Translated, it gives CASSTGRAFGQYF.